A selection of T cell receptor beta chains follows, all from one sample in a study of immune evolution from preneoplasia to lung adenocarcinoma. Sequencing used immunoSEQ multiplex PCR; TCRdb keeps in-frame clones, though not all of them. The repertoire includes thousands of clones, approximately 88% of them detected once, and approximately 2.8% sits in the top ten. Sequenced sample: FFPE lung adenocarcinoma in situ tissue. The receptor set was obtained from a donor older than 65 with lung adenocarcinoma. The CDR3 runs from the conserved cysteine through the conserved F or W. Each record gives: clone size, D gene, V gene, J gene, CDR3 protein, CDR3 DNA. A D gene is named only where the DNA matches it firmly. Clone size, where shown, is once, few, many, or a class for clones that have expanded.

>-|TRBD1|TRBV6-1|TRBJ2-4
CASGTGNIQYF
TGTGCCAGCGGGACAGGGAACATTCAGTACTTC
>-|-|TRBV6-5|TRBJ2-7
CASSYSRLETYEQYF
TGTGCCAGCAGTTACTCTCGACTGGAAACCTACGAGCAGTACTTC
>-|-|TRBV30|TRBJ2-7
CAWSVLEGRYF
TGTGCCTGGAGTGTACTCGAGGGTCGGTACTTC
>once|TRBD2|TRBV9|TRBJ2-3
CASSVESSGRLHYDTQYF
TGTGCCAGCAGCGTAGAATCTAGCGGGAGGTTGCATTATGATACGCAGTATTTT
>-|-|TRBV10-3|TRBJ1-3
CAILASSGNTIYF
TGTGCCATCCTTGCGAGCTCTGGAAACACCATATATTTT
>once|-|TRBV9|TRBJ2-1
CASSVAPETEQFF
TGTGCCAGCAGCGTAGCGCCGGAAACTGAGCAGTTCTTC
>-|TRBD2|TRBV11-2|TRBJ2-7
CASSLAVAGVGEQYF
TGTGCCAGCAGCTTAGCAGTAGCGGGAGTAGGCGAGCAGTACTTC
>-|-|TRBV5-8|TRBJ1-3
CASSRTGWSGNTIYF
TGTGCCAGCAGCAGGACGGGGTGGTCTGGAAACACCATATATTTT
>once|-|TRBV18|TRBJ2-7
CASSEYRAEQYF
TGTGCCAGCTCAGAATACAGGGCCGAGCAGTACTTC
>-|-|TRBV25-1|TRBJ2-3
CASSEPTQGDTQYF
TGTGCCAGCAGTGAACCGACCCAAGGCGATACGCAGTATTTT
>-|-|TRBV19|TRBJ2-7
CASNPGLGPYEQYF
TGTGCCAGTAACCCCGGACTCGGACCCTACGAGCAGTACTTC
>-|-|TRBV7-9|TRBJ1-4
CASSPQGEKLFF
TGTGCCAGCAGCCCCCAAGGGGAAAAACTGTTTTTT
>-|-|TRBV9|TRBJ2-7
CASSARDSRGEQYF
TGTGCCAGCAGCGCTAGGGACTCCCGAGGAGAGCAGTACTTC
>-|TRBD2|TRBV11-2|TRBJ2-2
CASSYGLAGIGELFF
TGTGCCAGCAGCTACGGACTAGCGGGAATCGGGGAGCTGTTTTTT
>-|TRBD1|TRBV7-9|TRBJ2-5
CASSPKDRGQETQYF
TGTGCCAGCAGCCCAAAAGACAGGGGCCAAGAGACCCAGTACTTC
>-|-|TRBV5-5|TRBJ1-1
CASSLTSGNTEAFF
TGTGCCAGCAGCCTCACTTCCGGGAACACTGAAGCTTTCTTT
>once|-|TRBV6-1|TRBJ1-3
CASTRSETGLYF
TGTGCCAGCACTCGGAGCGAGACGGGGCTATATTTT
>-|-|TRBV29-1|TRBJ1-2
CSVEVPQAYGYTF
TGCAGCGTTGAAGTCCCCCAGGCCTATGGCTACACCTTC
>-|-|TRBV29-1|TRBJ2-6
CSVDSVISGANVLTF
TGCAGCGTGGACAGCGTAATCTCTGGGGCCAACGTCCTGACTTTC
>-|TRBD1|TRBV7-9|TRBJ2-3
CANSYWTGGDTDTQYF
TGTGCCAACAGCTACTGGACAGGGGGCGACACAGATACGCAGTATTTT
>-|-|TRBV11-3|TRBJ2-1
CASSLAPSLGGSYNEQFF
TGTGCCAGCAGCTTAGCCCCCTCGTTGGGTGGATCCTACAATGAGCAGTTCTTC
>-|-|TRBV18|TRBJ2-5
CASSGPTQETQYF
TGTGCCAGCTCTGGTCCCACCCAAGAGACCCAGTACTTC
>once|TRBD1|TRBV23-1|TRBJ2-1
CASSRQGRINEQFF
TGCGCCAGCAGCAGACAGGGCCGCATCAATGAGCAGTTCTTC
>-|TRBD2|TRBV11-2|TRBJ2-3
CASSTGTSGSRTDTQYF
TGTGCCAGCAGCACCGGGACTAGCGGGAGTAGAACAGATACGCAGTATTTT
>-|-|TRBV5-1|TRBJ2-7
CASSDLSYEQYF
TGCGCCAGTAGCGATCTCTCCTACGAGCAGTACTTC
>-|-|TRBV5-4|TRBJ1-2
CASSPISGDGYGYTF
TGTGCCAGCAGCCCCATAAGCGGGGACGGCTATGGCTACACCTTC
>-|-|TRBV4-1|TRBJ1-2
CASSQDRNYGYTF
TGCGCCAGCAGCCAAGATCGAAACTATGGCTACACCTTC
>-|TRBD1|TRBV4-1|TRBJ1-2
CASSRGTGSYGYTF
TGCGCCAGCAGCCGCGGGACAGGCAGCTATGGCTACACCTTC
>-|TRBD2|TRBV6-1|TRBJ2-1
CASRTGRSSYNEQFF
TGTGCCAGCAGAACCGGGAGGAGCTCCTACAATGAGCAGTTCTTC
>-|TRBD2|TRBV6-4|TRBJ2-7
CASSDSTSGSEQYF
TGTGCCAGCAGTGACTCGACTAGCGGGAGCGAGCAGTACTTC
>-|TRBD1|TRBV27|TRBJ2-2
CASKSNRGYTGELFF
TGTGCCAGCAAATCGAACAGGGGCTACACCGGGGAGCTGTTTTTT
>few|-|TRBV2|TRBJ2-6
CASRYSTGANVLTF
TGTGCCAGCAGGTACAGTACCGGGGCCAACGTCCTGACTTTC
>-|-|TRBV29-1|TRBJ1-2
CSVDRGATYGYTF
TGCAGCGTTGATAGGGGAGCGACCTATGGCTACACCTTC
>-|-|TRBV29-1|TRBJ2-7
CSVEDPPGTYEQYF
TGCAGCGTTGAAGATCCGCCAGGGACCTACGAGCAGTACTTC
>-|TRBD1|TRBV11-1|TRBJ2-1
CASSLSLDRGHNEQFF
TGTGCCAGCAGCTTAAGTCTGGACAGGGGGCACAATGAGCAGTTCTTC
>few|-|TRBV5-5|TRBJ1-2
CASSTRQQGYTF
TGTGCCAGCAGCACCCGACAGCAGGGCTACACCTTC
>-|-|TRBV5-1|TRBJ1-5
CASSLTGSPGQPQHF
TGCGCCAGCAGCTTAACAGGGTCCCCGGGTCAGCCCCAGCATTTT
>-|TRBD2|TRBV11-2|TRBJ2-5
CASSSGLAGVQETQYF
TGTGCCAGCAGCTCCGGACTAGCGGGTGTTCAAGAGACCCAGTACTTC
>-|TRBD2|TRBV6-6|TRBJ2-7
CASRLTGTTYEQYF
TGTGCCAGCAGATTAACCGGGACTACCTACGAGCAGTACTTC
>-|TRBD2|TRBV25-1|TRBJ2-5
CASSNGGQETQYF
TGTGCCAGCAGTAACGGGGGGCAAGAGACCCAGTACTTC
>-|-|TRBV6-5|TRBJ1-5
CASSYSWQGNQPQHF
TGTGCCAGCAGTTACTCGTGGCAGGGCAATCAGCCCCAGCATTTT
>-|-|TRBV11-2|TRBJ2-7
CASSLDHLSYEQYF
TGTGCCAGCAGCTTAGATCACCTATCCTACGAGCAGTACTTC
>-|TRBD2|TRBV7-2|TRBJ2-1
CASSLDGTSYNEQFF
TGTGCCAGCAGCTTAGATGGGACTAGCTACAATGAGCAGTTCTTC
>-|-|TRBV19|TRBJ1-5
CATQGQAGNQPQHF
TGTGCCACTCAAGGGCAGGCGGGCAATCAGCCCCAGCATTTT
>-|-|TRBV29-1|TRBJ2-7
CSVELGQSSYEQYF
TGCAGCGTTGAGCTTGGACAGAGCTCCTACGAGCAGTACTTC
>-|-|TRBV5-1|TRBJ2-1
CASSFDNYNEQFF
TGCGCCAGCAGCTTCGACAACTACAATGAGCAGTTCTTC
>once|-|TRBV19|TRBJ2-7
CASSWAGGSSYEQYF
TGTGCCAGTAGTTGGGCAGGGGGGAGCTCCTACGAGCAGTACTTC
>-|TRBD1|TRBV6-1|TRBJ1-2
CASRMTGVYGYTF
TGTGCCAGCAGAATGACAGGGGTCTATGGCTACACCTTC
>-|-|TRBV7-9|TRBJ2-1
CASSLVPRIYNEQFF
TGTGCCAGCAGCTTAGTTCCCCGGATCTACAATGAGCAGTTCTTC
>-|-|TRBV21-1|TRBJ2-5
CASSKSRLAFETQYF
TGTGCCAGCAGCAAAAGCAGGCTAGCTTTTGAGACCCAGTACTTC